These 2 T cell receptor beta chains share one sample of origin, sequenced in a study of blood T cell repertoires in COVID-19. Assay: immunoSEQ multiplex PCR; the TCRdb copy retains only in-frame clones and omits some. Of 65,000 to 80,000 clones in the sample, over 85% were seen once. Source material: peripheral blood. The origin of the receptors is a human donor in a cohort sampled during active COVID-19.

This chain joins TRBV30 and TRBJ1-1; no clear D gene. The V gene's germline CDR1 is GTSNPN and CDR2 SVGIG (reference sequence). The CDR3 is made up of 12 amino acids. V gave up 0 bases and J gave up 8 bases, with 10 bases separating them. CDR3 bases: TGTGCCTGGAGTGTACAAAGATACGAAGCTTTCTTT. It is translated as CAWSVQRYEAFF. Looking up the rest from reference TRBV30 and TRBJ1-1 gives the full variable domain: SQTIHQWPATLVQPVGSPLSLECTVEGTSNPNLYWYRQAAGRGLQLLFYSVGIGQISSEVPQNLSASRPQDRQFILSSKKLLLSDSGFYLCAWSVQRYEAFFGQGTRLTVV.

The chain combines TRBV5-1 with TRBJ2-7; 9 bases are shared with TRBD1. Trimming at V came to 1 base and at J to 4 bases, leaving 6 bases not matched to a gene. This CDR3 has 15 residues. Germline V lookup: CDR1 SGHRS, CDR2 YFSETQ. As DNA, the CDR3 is TGCGCCAGCAGCTTGATTAGTGGACAGGGGTACGAGCAGTACTTC. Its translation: CASSLISGQGYEQYF.